The 6 T cell receptor beta chains below all came from one sample that was sequenced in a study of T cells in women clearing cervical HPV infection. This table comes from immunoSEQ multiplex PCR, and its TCRdb copy is limited to in-frame clones, with some not included. Its clone listing holds around 19,000 clones. Source material: blood buffy coat. The receptors derive from a woman between 18 and 70 years old with a cervical HPV16 infection that either progressed to CIN3+ or cleared (not recorded which).

On this clone itself: From the germline J gene comes the end of the CDR3, since the read stops 3 residues before it. The V and J genes are TRBV6-2 or TRBV6-3 and TRBJ2-5; the D gene is possibly TRBD1 (6 bases). Germline values: CDR1 MNHEY, CDR2 SVGEGT. The CDR3 totals 14 residues. The CDR3 protein is CASTGTGDTDTQYF. The sequenced part of the CDR3 DNA is TGTGCCAGCACCGGTACTGGGGACACAGATACC.

To note about this clone: The CDR3 end lies 3 residues beyond the end of the read and is filled in from the germline J gene. The V and J genes are TRBV13 and TRBJ1-1; 7 bases are shared with TRBD1. There are 14 residues in the CDR3. The V gene's germline CDR1 is PRHDT and CDR2 FYEKMQ (reference sequence). V trimming: 0 bases; J trimming: 6 bases; junction bases outside the gene matches: 4. CDR3 DNA (partial): TGTGCCAGCAGCTTAGGGGACAGGAGGGCTGAA. Residues: CASSLGDRRAE. The CDR3, in full, reads CASSLGDRRAEAFF.

Comments on this clone: Read data end 3 residues before the CDR3 end; the end is taken from the germline J gene. The chain is built from TRBV29-1 and TRBJ2-7; 8 bases are shared with TRBD1. This CDR3 is 14 amino acids long. Germline lookup yields CDR1 SQVTM and CDR2 ANQGSEA. V was clipped by 6 bases and J by 2 bases; unmatched bases: 9. The CDR3 here is CSVQDRADTYEQYF. The covered CDR3 bases are TGCAGCGTGCAGGACAGGGCTGATACCTACGAG.

Turning to this clone: The CDR3 goes on 3 residues after the read ends, and that part is filled in from the germline J gene. The genes are TRBV10-3 and TRBJ2-5, with TRBD2 matching 8 bases. V trimming: 2 bases; J trimming: 4 bases; junction bases outside the gene matches: 9. CDR3 length equals 16 residues. The germline CDR1 and CDR2 sequences are ENHRY and SYGVKD. The CDR3 bases that were read are TGTGCCATCAGTGAGGCCGCGGGGGGCCGGGGAGAGACC. Its translation is CAISEAAGGRGET. The complete CDR3 reads CAISEAAGGRGETQYF.

A remark on this clone: With the read ending 3 residues before the CDR3 end, the germline J gene is used to fill in that end. The chain recombines TRBV18 with TRBJ2-4; the match to TRBD1 covers 9 bases. Germline V gene lookup returns CDR1 KGHSH and CDR2 LQKENI. The CDR3 is made up of 15 amino acids. The CDR3 protein is CASSTSTGGDYGQYF. Incomplete CDR3 DNA: TGTGCCAGCTCAACCAGTACAGGGGGCGACTATGGT. The complete variable domain, with remaining parts taken from reference TRBV18 and TRBJ2-4, reads NAGVMQNPRHLVRRRGQEARLRCSPMKGHSHVYWYRQLPEEGLKFMVYLQKENIIDESGMPKERFSAEFPKEGPSILRIQQVVRGDSAAYFCASSTSTGGDYGQYFGAGTRLSVL.

Comment on this clone: The read is 3 residues too short to cover the CDR3 end, so that end is filled in from the germline J gene. The V and J genes are TRBV19 and TRBJ2-2; a weak D match, TRBD1 (6 bases). CDR1 and CDR2 from the germline V gene are LNHDA and SQIVND (reference sequence). CDR3 length equals 15 residues. The CDR3 here is CASSIFSGVESPLFF. The sequenced part of the CDR3 DNA is TGTGCCAGTAGTATTTTTTCAGGGGTTGAGTCACCG.